The 21 T cell receptor beta chains below all came from one sample that was sequenced in a study of vaccination and CD4 T cells after COVID-19. The Oncomine TCR Beta short-read assay was applied to DNA of cultured CD4+ T cells. TCRdb passed the PCR reads through MiXCR, listing each CDR3 protein once. The table lists around 18,000 distinct CDR3 sequences, roughly two fifths of them singletons. Documented time point: late sampling 161 to 241 days after vaccination in three convalescent patients. The treatment is: roughly ten-day PBMC culture with coronavirus spike peptide pools or control peptides (ViraFEST assay). Their recognized antigens are unknown. Source: CD4+ T cells from blood, cultured in vitro, taken about 7 months after SARS-CoV-2 vaccination. The source is a human donor who had recovered from COVID-19.

This clonotype was found a few times. The chain has TRBV20-1 and TRBJ1-5; no firm D call. The CDR3 is 13 amino acids. CDR1 DFQATT and CDR2 SNEGSKA come from the germline V gene (reference sequence). V gave up 6 bases and J gave up 3 bases, with 12 bases separating them. The CDR3 nucleotides read TGCAGTGCGGCGGGCGCCGCCAATCAGCCCCAGCATTTT. The encoded protein is CSAAGAANQPQHF.

This clonotype was detected only a few times. The chain uses TRBV20-1 and TRBJ1-3; D unclear. CDR1 is DFQATT, CDR2 SNEGSKA, per germline (reference sequence). V lost 6 bases, J lost 1 base, and 10 bases lay in between. The length of the CDR3 is 13 residues. The CDR3 DNA sequence: TGCAGTGCCCCAGAGCCTTCTGGAAACACCATATATTTT. It is translated as CSAPEPSGNTIYF.

The genes are TRBV7-8 and TRBJ1-5; D unclear. V was pared by 1 base and J by 5 bases, with 12 bases between. From germline, CDR1 is SGHVS and CDR2 FQNEAQ. The CDR3 loop spans 15 amino acids. The DNA for the CDR3 is TGTGCCAGCAGCTTAGACCTGGGAGGATATCAGCCCCAGCATTTT. Translation gives CASSLDLGGYQPQHF.

The chain recombines TRBV6-5 with TRBJ2-3; tentative D call: TRBD1 (6 bases). This CDR3 spans 15 amino acids. Trimming shortened V by 4 bases and J by 6 bases, and 17 bases separated the two germline ends. CDR1 is MNHEY, CDR2 SVGAGI, per germline. CDR3 residues: CASSLHDAGVDTQYF. CDR3 bases: TGTGCCAGCAGTTTACACGACGCAGGGGTTGATACGCAGTATTTT.

This clonotype occurred a few times. The chain uses TRBV20-1 and TRBJ2-7, with TRBD2 matching over 11 bases. Germline V gene lookup returns CDR1 DFQATT and CDR2 SNEGSKA (reference sequence). Trimming cost V 6 bases and J 6 bases; bases outside gene matches: 10. The CDR3 covers 14 residues. DNA for the CDR3: TGCAGTGCGGCCGCGGGACTAGCGGTTCCCGAGCAGTACTTC. This gives the protein CSAAAGLAVPEQYF.

The V gene is TRBV7-2, the J gene TRBJ2-5; D gene uncertain. CDR3 length equals 14 residues. Per the germline V gene, CDR1 is SGHTA and CDR2 is FQGNSA. Trimming removed 1 base from V and 4 bases from J, with 10 bases in between. The CDR3 loop is CASSLDSWLETQYF. The CDR3 nucleotides are TGTGCCAGCAGCTTAGATAGTTGGTTAGAGACCCAGTACTTC.

The CDR3 region is CASSLNREDIQYF. The CDR3 region has the DNA TGTGCCAGCAGCTTGAACAGGGAGGACATTCAGTACTTC. The V call is TRBV5-4, the J call TRBJ2-4, with D perhaps TRBD1 or TRBD2 (6 bases each). The CDR3 spans 13 residues. V dropped 1 base and J dropped 8 bases, with 10 bases sitting between them. Germline values: CDR1 SGHNT, CDR2 YYREEE (reference sequence).

The rearrangement uses TRBV5-1 and TRBJ2-5; 7 bases match TRBD1. The CDR3 spans 14 residues. The germline gives CDR1 SGHRS, CDR2 YFSETQ. The trim removed 2 bases at V and 1 base at J, leaving 2 bases unmatched. The CDR3 DNA sequence: TGCGCCAGCAGCTTCGAGGGGGCCCAAGAGACCCAGTACTTC. As protein: CASSFEGAQETQYF.

The rearrangement links TRBV12-3 or TRBV12-4 to TRBJ1-6; possibly TRBD1 for D (6 bases). CDR3 length: 18 residues. Trimming took off 8 bases at V and 0 bases at J, with 20 bases between the two ends. The DNA for the CDR3 is TGTGCCAGCGGAAAGACCCAAAGGGGGAGCTCCTATAATTCACCCCTCCACTTT. Its protein is CASGKTQRGSSYNSPLHF.

In its sample, this clonotype was seen once. Here the CDR3 reads CASSGQSNTEAFF. CDR3 DNA: TGTGCCAGCTCCGGACAGTCGAACACTGAAGCTTTCTTT. The chain carries TRBV18 and TRBJ1-1; tentative D call: TRBD1 (6 bases). CDR1 is KGHSH, CDR2 LQKENI, per germline. The V end was cut by 6 bases, the J end by 1 base, with 9 bases between. This CDR3 comprises 13 residues.

The rearrangement links TRBV5-1 to TRBJ1-6; TRBD1 is a possible D gene (5 bases). Germline-derived CDR1 and CDR2 are SGHRS and YFSETQ. This CDR3 is built from 14 residues. Trimming shortened V by 0 bases and J by 10 bases, and 11 bases separated the two germline ends. The CDR3 DNA follows: TGCGCCAGCAGCTTGGGCAGGGAAGAATCACCCCTCCACTTT. This gives the protein CASSLGREESPLHF.

The rearrangement links TRBV7-2 to TRBJ2-5, with TRBD1 identical over 10 bases. The ends lost 5 bases at V and 5 bases at J; junction bases unmatched: 2. This CDR3 has 13 amino acids. Germline CDR1 SGHTA, CDR2 FQGNSA. Here the CDR3 DNA reads TGTGCCAGCAGCCCGGGACAGGGGGAGACCCAGTACTTC. Protein sequence: CASSPGQGETQYF.

The V call is TRBV3-1, the J call TRBJ2-7; TRBD2 matches 9 bases. The CDR3 totals 18 residues. J gave up 5 bases and V 0 bases, and 14 bases lay outside the gene matches. From germline, CDR1 is LGHDT and CDR2 YNNKEL (reference sequence). This CDR3 reads CASSQDLSISGRFNEQYF. DNA of the CDR3: TGTGCCAGCAGCCAAGATCTATCCATTAGCGGGAGATTCAACGAGCAGTACTTC.

The chain carries TRBV2 and TRBJ1-5, with a possible D match to TRBD1 (6 bases). The germline V gene encodes CDR1 SNHLY and CDR2 FYNNEI. Trimming left V 6 bases short and J 4 bases short, with 10 bases between. The length of the CDR3 is 13 residues. The CDR3 nucleotides are TGTGCCAGCAGCCCACAGGGTAATCAGCCCCAGCATTTT. The encoded protein is CASSPQGNQPQHF. Using reference TRBV2 and TRBJ1-5 for the parts outside the CDR3, the full variable domain is EPEVTQTPSHQVTQMGQEVILRCVPISNHLYFYWYRQILGQKVEFLVSFYNNEISEKSEIFDDQFSVERPDGSNFTLKIRSTKLEDSAMYFCASSPQGNQPQHFGDGTRLSIL.

A remark on this clonotype: A junction end diverges from the germline sequence, so it may reflect a read error. CDR3 protein: CASSPDGNTGAFF. The CDR3 DNA follows: TGTGCCAGCAGCCCGGACGGGAACACTGGAGCTTTCTTT. The rearrangement joins TRBV7-3 to TRBJ1-1; D not certain. CDR3 length: 13 residues. From germline, CDR1 is SGHTA and CDR2 FQGTGA. Together with reference TRBV7-3 and TRBJ1-1, the CDR3 gives the full variable domain: GAGVSQTPSNKVTEKGKYVELRCDPISGHTALYWYRQSLGQGPEFLIYFQGTGAADDSGLPNDRFFAVRPEGSVSTLKIQRTERGDSAVYLCASSPDGNTGAFFGQGTRLTVV.

In its sample, this clonotype ranks as medium-sized (0.01 to 0.1%). The chain has TRBV6-1 and TRBJ1-6; D unclear. This CDR3 contains 14 residues. The ends were cut back, 4 bases at V and 2 bases at J, with 6 bases in the middle. The V gene's germline CDR1 is MNHNS and CDR2 SASEGT. Here the CDR3 reads CASSAGPYNSPLHF. For the CDR3, the DNA is TGTGCCAGCAGTGCCGGACCCTATAATTCACCCCTCCACTTT.

This clonotype was detected a few times. V is TRBV6-1 and J is TRBJ1-6; 8 nucleotides agree with TRBD1. From germline, CDR1 is MNHNS and CDR2 SASEGT. V shed 1 base and J 7 bases; nucleotides not matched to a gene: 9. This CDR3 has 17 amino acids. This chain's CDR3 is CASSEDVAGGLNSPLHF. The CDR3 coding sequence is TGTGCCAGCAGTGAAGATGTGGCAGGGGGCCTGAATTCACCCCTCCACTTT.

This clonotype was observed a handful of times. The chain joins TRBV20-1 to TRBJ1-2, with 7 bases fitting TRBD1. CDR1 and CDR2 (germline): DFQATT, SNEGSKA (reference sequence). The CDR3 has 15 residues. V dropped 5 bases and J dropped 4; count of bases not matched to a gene: 13. The CDR3 is CSAPTGQGGVYGYTF. CDR3 nucleotides: TGCAGTGCTCCCACCGGGCAGGGGGGGGTCTATGGCTACACCTTC.

This clonotype was detected a few times. The chain links TRBV6-5 to TRBJ2-1; D perhaps matches TRBD2 (5 bases). Per germline, CDR1 MNHEY and CDR2 SVGAGI. This CDR3 region has 14 residues. V shed 0 bases and J shed 5 bases, with 8 bases lying between them. CDR3 nucleotides: TGTGCCAGCAGTTACTCACTCGGGGACAATGAGCAGTTCTTC. It translates to CASSYSLGDNEQFF.

The chain couples TRBV25-1 to TRBJ1-3, with D possibly TRBD1 on 5 matching bases. Germline V gene data show CDR1 as MGHDK and CDR2 as SYGVNS. V lost 6 bases and J 0 bases, leaving 6 bases between the germline ends. This CDR3 is built from 13 residues. This chain's CDR3 is CASRRGSGNTIYF. CDR3 sequence (DNA): TGTGCCAGCAGGAGGGGCTCTGGAAACACCATATATTTT.

This chain links TRBV27 with TRBJ2-1; D unclear. The CDR3 is made up of 11 amino acids. The V end lost 8 bases, the J end lost 7 bases, and 9 bases lay between the germline ends. The V gene's germline CDR1 is MNHEY and CDR2 SMNVEV (reference sequence). The CDR3 protein is CASAVMNEQFF. CDR3 nucleotide sequence: TGTGCCAGCGCGGTCATGAATGAGCAGTTCTTC.